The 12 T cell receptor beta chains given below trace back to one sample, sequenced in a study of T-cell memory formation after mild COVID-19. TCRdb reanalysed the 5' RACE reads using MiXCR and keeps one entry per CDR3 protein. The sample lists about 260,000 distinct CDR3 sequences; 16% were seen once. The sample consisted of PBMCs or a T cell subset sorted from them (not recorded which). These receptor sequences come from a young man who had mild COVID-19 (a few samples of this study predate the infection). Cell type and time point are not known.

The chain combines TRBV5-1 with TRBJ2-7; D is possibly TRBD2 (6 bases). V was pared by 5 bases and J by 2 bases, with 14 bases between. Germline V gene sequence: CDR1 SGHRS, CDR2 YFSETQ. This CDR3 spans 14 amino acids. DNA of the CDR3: TGCGCCAGCAGTCTGCGGGGACCACCCTACGAGCAGTACTTC. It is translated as CASSLRGPPYEQYF.

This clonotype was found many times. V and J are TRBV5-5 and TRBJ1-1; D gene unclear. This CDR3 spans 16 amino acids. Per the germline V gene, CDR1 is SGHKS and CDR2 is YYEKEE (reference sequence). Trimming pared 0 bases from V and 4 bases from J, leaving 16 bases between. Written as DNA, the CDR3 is TGTGCCAGCAGCTTGGCGTCGGAGGTGGTCGGCACTGAAGCTTTCTTT. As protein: CASSLASEVVGTEAFF.

CDR3 nucleotides: TGTGCTAGTGGTTTGGTACGGGGGGCTGACTCCCAAGAGACCCAGTACTTC. Amino acid sequence: CASGLVRGADSQETQYF. This rearrangement joins TRBV12-5 to TRBJ2-5, with D tentatively TRBD2 (7 bases). In germline, CDR1 is LGHNT, CDR2 FRNRAP. Trimming stripped 0 bases from V and 1 base from J, with 15 bases between. The CDR3 length is 17 residues.

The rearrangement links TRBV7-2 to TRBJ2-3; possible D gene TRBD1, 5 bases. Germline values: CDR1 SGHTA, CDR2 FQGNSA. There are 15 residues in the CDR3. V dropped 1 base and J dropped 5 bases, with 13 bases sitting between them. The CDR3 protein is CASSLVNRWGDTQYF. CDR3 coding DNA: TGTGCCAGCAGCTTAGTGAACAGGTGGGGAGATACGCAGTATTTT.

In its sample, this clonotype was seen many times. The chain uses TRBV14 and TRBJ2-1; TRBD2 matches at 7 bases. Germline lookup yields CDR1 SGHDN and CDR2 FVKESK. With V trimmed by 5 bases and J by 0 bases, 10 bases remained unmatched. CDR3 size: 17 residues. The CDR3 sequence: CASSTYLGGGSYNEQFF. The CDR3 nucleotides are TGTGCCAGCAGCACCTATTTGGGCGGGGGCTCCTACAATGAGCAGTTCTTC.

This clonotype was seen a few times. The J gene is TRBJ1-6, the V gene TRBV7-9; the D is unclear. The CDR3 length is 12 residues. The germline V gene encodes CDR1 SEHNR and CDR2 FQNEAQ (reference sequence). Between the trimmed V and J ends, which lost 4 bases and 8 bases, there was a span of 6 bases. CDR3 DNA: TGTGCCAGCAGCTCGGGGTATTCACCCCTCCACTTT. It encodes CASSSGYSPLHF. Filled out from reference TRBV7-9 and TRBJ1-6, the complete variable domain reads DTGVSQNPRHKITKRGQNVTFRCDPISEHNRLYWYRQTLGQGPEFLTYFQNEAQLEKSRLLSDRFSAERPKGSFSTLEIQRTEQGDSAMYLCASSSGYSPLHFGNGTRLTVT.

The CDR3 nucleotides are TGTGCCAGCAGCTTTTCTGGCCCGGATTCTAACACCATATATTTT. Translated, it gives CASSFSGPDSNTIYF. The chain carries TRBV7-9 and TRBJ1-3; D remains unclear. The germline V gene encodes CDR1 SEHNR and CDR2 FQNEAQ (reference sequence). V shed 3 bases and J shed 7 bases, with 16 bases lying between them. The CDR3 is 15 amino acids.

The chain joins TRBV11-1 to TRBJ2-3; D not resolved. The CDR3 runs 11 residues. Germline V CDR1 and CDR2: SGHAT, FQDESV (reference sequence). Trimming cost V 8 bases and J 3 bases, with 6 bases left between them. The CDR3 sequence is CASAQTDTQYF. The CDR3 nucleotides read TGTGCCAGCGCCCAGACAGATACGCAGTATTTT.

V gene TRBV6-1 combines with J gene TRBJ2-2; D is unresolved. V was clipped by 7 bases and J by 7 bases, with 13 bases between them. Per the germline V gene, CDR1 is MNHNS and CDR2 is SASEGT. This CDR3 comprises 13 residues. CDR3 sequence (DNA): TGTGCCAGCACGCGGCAGTTCGGCGGGGAGCTGTTTTTT. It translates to CASTRQFGGELFF.

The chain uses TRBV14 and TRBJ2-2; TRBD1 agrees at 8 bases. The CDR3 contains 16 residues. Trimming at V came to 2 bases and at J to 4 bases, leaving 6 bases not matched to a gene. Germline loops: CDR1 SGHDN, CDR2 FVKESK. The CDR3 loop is CASSQRRTGRTGELFF. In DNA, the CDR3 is TGTGCCAGCAGCCAACGAAGGACAGGGCGCACCGGGGAGCTGTTTTTT. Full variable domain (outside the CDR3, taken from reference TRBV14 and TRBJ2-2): EAGVTQFPSHSVIEKGQTVTLRCDPISGHDNLYWYRRVMGKEIKFLLHFVKESKQDESGMPNNRFLAERTGGTYSTLKVQPAELEDSGVYFCASSQRRTGRTGELFFGEGSRLTVL.

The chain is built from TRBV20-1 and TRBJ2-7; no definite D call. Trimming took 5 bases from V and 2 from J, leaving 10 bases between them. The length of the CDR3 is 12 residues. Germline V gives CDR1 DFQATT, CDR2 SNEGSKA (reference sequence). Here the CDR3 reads CSARAPAYEQYF. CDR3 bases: TGCAGTGCTCGGGCCCCTGCCTACGAGCAGTACTTC.

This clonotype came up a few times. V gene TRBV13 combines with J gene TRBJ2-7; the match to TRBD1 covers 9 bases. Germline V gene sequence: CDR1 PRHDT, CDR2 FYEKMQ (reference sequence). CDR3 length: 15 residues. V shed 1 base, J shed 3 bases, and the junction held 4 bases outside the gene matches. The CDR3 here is CASSLEGQGVYEQYF. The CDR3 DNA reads TGTGCCAGCAGCTTAGAGGGACAGGGCGTCTACGAGCAGTACTTC.